The 29 T cell receptor beta chains in this list originate from one sample, sequenced in a study of tumor-infiltrating lymphocytes in primary liver carcinoma. It was from about 21-30 mg of unsorted bulk tissue that RNA and DNA were co-extracted. From 500 ng of total RNA, TCR beta-specific cDNA was reverse-transcribed using a constant-region primer. Researchers made the TCR beta libraries by running three nested multiplex PCR rounds with slightly modified ARM-PCR. Forward primers for TRBV1-TRBV30 and a C-beta reverse primer served the first two PCR rounds, at roughly 10 cycles each. From the multiplex PCR reads, TCRdb called clonotypes with MiXCR, one entry per CDR3 protein. This sample has roughly 32,000 distinct CDR3 sequences; 71% occur once, and the top ten carry around a third. Sequenced: liver tumor tissue from sampling region 3. The sample's subset: tumor region T3, left-lateral pole. The receptors were gathered from a woman aged 25-40 years with primary liver carcinoma and hepatitis B virus infection.

Comments on this clonotype: This CDR3 fails to terminate in the conserved phenylalanine or tryptophan, so it likely reflects a read error. The chain links TRBV11-2 to TRBJ1-6; D is perhaps TRBD1 (6 bases). Germline V CDR1 and CDR2: SGHAT, FQNNGV. The CDR3 totals 15 residues. V lost 0 bases, J lost 8 bases, and 11 bases lay in between. The CDR3 coding sequence is TGTGCCAGCAGCTTAGACCCGGGGGCCTATTCACCCCTCCACCTT. Residues: CASSLDPGAYSPLHL.

A word on this clonotype: Just one base apart from a much larger clone, this may be a read error. This is likely a read error, given that the CDR3 carries no conserved phenylalanine or tryptophan at its end. The gene calls are TRBV6-2 or TRBV6-3 and TRBJ2-1; 7 positions match TRBD1. The V gene end was trimmed by 6 bases and the J gene end by 6 bases; junction bases not matched to a gene: 11. Germline CDR1 and CDR2: MNHEY and SVGEGT. This CDR3 is 15 amino acids long. The CDR3: CASSQQGFLSNEQFS. For the CDR3, the DNA is TGTGCCAGCAGCCAACAGGGGTTTCTAAGCAATGAGCAGTTCTCC.

Turning to this clonotype: A read error may produce the germline difference seen at one junction end. The V and J genes are TRBV28 and TRBJ2-7; 12 bases fit TRBD1. The CDR3 is 14 amino acids. CDR1 and CDR2 from the germline V gene are MDHEN and SYDVKM. The CDR3 region is CASSSTGTGGEKYF. CDR3 DNA: TGTGCCAGCAGTTCAACCGGGACAGGGGGCGAGAAGTATTTC.

About this clonotype: Germline and junction disagree at one end, which may indicate a read error. J is TRBJ1-2 and V is TRBV11-2, with D possibly matching TRBD1 (6 bases). CDR1 and CDR2 from the germline V gene are SGHAT and FQNNGV. CDR3 length equals 16 residues. The CDR3 sequence is CASNLRDTGPYYGYTF. CDR3 nucleotide sequence: TGTGCCAGCAACTTAAGAGATACAGGGCCCTATTATGGCTACACCTTC.

Worth noting for this clonotype: A much larger clone sits a single nucleotide away, making a read error possible. This chain connects TRBV11-2 to TRBJ2-3; no firm D call. Germline V gene data show CDR1 as SGHAT and CDR2 as FQNNGV. The CDR3 spans 13 residues. The CDR3 sequence is CVSSLDPGDTQYF. In DNA form, the CDR3 reads TGTGTCAGCAGCTTAGATCCTGGAGATACACAGTATTTT.

Details on this clonotype: A read error may produce the germline difference seen at one junction end. The rearrangement uses TRBV5-1 and TRBJ2-7, with 7 positions matching TRBD2. Germline CDR1 reads SGHRS; CDR2 reads YFSETQ. The CDR3 contains 15 residues. The CDR3 spells CASSFSSGDTCEQYF. In DNA, the CDR3 is TGCGCCAGCAGCTTCTCTAGCGGTGATACCTGCGAGCAGTACTTT.

The chain has TRBV6-6 and TRBJ2-3, with 13 positions matching TRBD2. Germline V CDR1 and CDR2: MNHNY, SVGAGI (reference sequence). The CDR3 has 16 residues. The trim removed 4 bases at V and 8 bases at J, leaving 9 bases unmatched. The CDR3 DNA is TGTGCCAGCAGTTCCAGAGGACTAGCGGGAGTGGGTACGCAGTATTTT. This encodes CASSSRGLAGVGTQYF.

As to this clonotype: The conserved final phenylalanine or tryptophan is absent from the CDR3, which likely points to a read error. The chain has TRBV5-1 and TRBJ2-3; TRBD1 agrees at 9 bases. Germline V lookup: CDR1 SGHRS, CDR2 YFSETQ. The CDR3 spans 16 residues. After removal of 4 bases from V and 4 bases from J, the junction contained 10 bases not matched to a gene. The CDR3 loop is CASSPGTGIDSDTQYL. CDR3 in DNA: TGCGCCAGCAGCCCAGGGACAGGGATTGATTCAGATACGCAGTATTTA.

This clonotype was observed a few times. The genes are TRBV5-6 and TRBJ2-3; D possibly uses TRBD1 or TRBD2 (5 bases each). Germline CDR1 reads SGHDT; CDR2 reads YYEEEE. Trimming took 0 bases from V and 4 from J, leaving 24 bases between them. This CDR3 has 19 residues. DNA for the CDR3: TGTGCCAGCAGCTTGGCCGGATCTGTAAGGGACGCCAGCGCAGATACGCAGTATTTT. This translates into CASSLAGSVRDASADTQYF.

Comments on this clonotype: Germline and junction disagree at one end, which may indicate a read error. The chain has TRBV29-1 and TRBJ1-2; D may be TRBD1 (5 bases). CDR3 size: 11 residues. Germline V CDR1 and CDR2: SQVTM, ANQGSEA. The DNA of the CDR3 is TGCAGCGTTGTTGGAGGGGCAGGACCAAGCTTC. This codes for CSVVGGAGPSF.

This clonotype was seen many times. This chain connects TRBV20-1 to TRBJ2-7; D possibly corresponds to TRBD1 (6 bases). From germline, CDR1 is DFQATT and CDR2 SNEGSKA (reference sequence). This CDR3 comprises 14 residues. Trimming cost V 5 bases and J 1 base, with 15 bases left between them. Here the CDR3 DNA reads TGCAGTGCTCTTCGCCGGGACAAGTCCTACGAGCAGTACTTC. Protein sequence: CSALRRDKSYEQYF.

The sample holds many counts of this clonotype. This rearrangement joins TRBV12-3 or TRBV12-4 to TRBJ2-5, with 8 bases aligning to TRBD1. This CDR3 region has 12 residues. Germline trimming cut 6 bases from V and 13 bases from J; bases unmatched to any gene: 10. The chain's CDR3 is CASRLAQDRAYF. The CDR3 DNA reads as TGTGCCAGCAGACTCGCGCAGGACAGGGCGTACTTC.

About this clonotype: Given a much more abundant clone one base away, this may be a read error. The chain uses TRBV11-2 and TRBJ2-6, with TRBD1 matching over 7 bases. The germline gives CDR1 SGHAT, CDR2 FQNNGV. The CDR3 length is 18 residues. CDR3 sequence: CASSLVVRGSSGANVLSF. The DNA for the CDR3 is TGTGCCAGCAGCTTAGTTGTCAGGGGGTCCTCTGGGGCCAACGTCCTGAGTTTC.

This clonotype was detected a few times. Germline and junction disagree at one end, which may indicate a read error. The chain is built from TRBV7-9 and TRBJ2-1, with 8 bases lining up with TRBD2. Germline assignment: CDR1 SEHNR and CDR2 FQNEAQ (reference sequence). The CDR3 is made up of 13 amino acids. The CDR3, as DNA: TGTACCAGCATGCTAGCGGGTACCAATGAGCGGTTCTTC. Protein: CTSMLAGTNERFF.

The V gene is TRBV6-5, the J gene TRBJ2-5; a possible D gene is TRBD1 (6 bases). Germline CDR1 and CDR2: MNHEY and SVGAGI. CDR3 size: 13 residues. The CDR3 loop reads CTCSTDRWLTQYF. Here the CDR3 DNA reads TGTACCTGCAGTACCGACAGGTGGCTGACCCAGTACTTC.

Notes on this clonotype: A read error may produce the germline difference seen at one junction end. The chain joins TRBV24-1 to TRBJ2-2; D not resolved. This CDR3 has 16 residues. CDR1 and CDR2 from the germline V gene are KGHDR and SFDVKD. The CDR3, as DNA: TGTGCCATCAGTGATTTGCGACGCGTGGAGTCCGGGGAGCTGTTTTTT. Translating gives CAISDLRRVESGELFF.

About this clonotype: No conserved phenylalanine or tryptophan is present at the end of the CDR3, so a read error is the likely explanation. The genes are TRBV11-2 and TRBJ1-1, with TRBD1 matching over 9 bases. The CDR3 covers 20 residues. Germline V gene lookup returns CDR1 SGHAT and CDR2 FQNNGV. J gave up 2 bases and V 5 bases, and 21 bases lay outside the gene matches. The CDR3: CASSTRDRERKRWSNTEAFI. The CDR3, as DNA: TGTGCCAGCAGCACTCGGGACAGGGAGCGCAAGAGGTGGAGTAACACTGAAGCTTTCATT.

Comments on this clonotype: Sequence at one end of the junction differs from germline and may be a read error. J is TRBJ2-1 and V is TRBV14; D is uncertain. The CDR3 is made up of 14 amino acids. The V gene's germline CDR1 is SGHDN and CDR2 FVKESK. The CDR3 spells CASSQDARYNKQFF. The CDR3 coding sequence is TGTGCCAGCAGCCAAGATGCGAGGTACAATAAGCAGTTCTTC.

Comments on this clonotype: A junction boundary mismatches the germline segment, possibly from a read error. The chain is built from TRBV7-8 and TRBJ2-7, with 12 bases identical to TRBD2. The CDR3 runs 15 residues. Germline V gene sequence: CDR1 SGHVS, CDR2 FQNEAQ. For the CDR3, the DNA is TGTGTCAGCGGCCAAACTAGCGGGGGGCCCTACGAGCAGTACTTC. Translation gives CVSGQTSGGPYEQYF.

V gene TRBV13 combines with J gene TRBJ1-2; 7 positions agree with TRBD1. Germline V gives CDR1 PRHDT, CDR2 FYEKMQ (reference sequence). This CDR3 has 14 residues. V lost 3 bases and J lost 5; bases outside the gene matches: 6. Here the CDR3 DNA reads TGTGCCAGCAGCTTGACGACAGGGAAGTATGGCTACACCTTC. Translation: CASSLTTGKYGYTF.

About this clonotype itself: The junction and the germline gene differ at one end; a read error may be behind it. V and J are TRBV10-3 and TRBJ2-7; no clear D gene. This CDR3 has 14 residues. Germline V gives CDR1 ENHRY, CDR2 SYGVKD. CDR3 DNA: TGTGCCATAAGTGACCCCGACCGATACTACGAGCAGTACTTC. Amino acid sequence: CAISDPDRYYEQYF.

This clonotype has a handful of counts. Since a much larger clone is just one base distant, this may be a read error. The genes are TRBV6-1 and TRBJ2-2, with D possibly being TRBD1 (5 bases). V was cut by 2 bases and J by 12 bases, with 13 bases left in between. The CDR3 extends over 13 amino acids. Germline V gene lookup returns CDR1 MNHNS and CDR2 SASEGT. The CDR3 DNA reads TGTGCCAGCAGTGAACACGGAGCAGGGAAGCTGTTTTTT. Translation gives CASSEHGAGKLFF.

A remark on this clonotype: Sequence at one end of the junction differs from germline and may be a read error. The V gene is TRBV5-8, the J gene TRBJ2-7; tentatively, D is TRBD1 (6 bases). The V gene's germline CDR1 is SGHTS and CDR2 YDEGEE. The CDR3 contains 14 residues. CDR3 DNA: TGTGCCGGCAGCTCCAATGGACAGCCCTACGAGCAGTACTTC. This codes for CAGSSNGQPYEQYF.

In the case of this clonotype: One end of the junction fails to match germline, which may point to a read error. The chain couples TRBV12-3 or TRBV12-4 to TRBJ1-2; D ambiguous. The CDR3 is 16 amino acids. CDR3 nucleotide sequence: TGTGCCAGTAGTTTAAACGAGGCTAGCCGCATGCGAGGCTACACCTTC. Protein sequence: CASSLNEASRMRGYTF.

There are a few counts of this clonotype. Given a much more abundant clone one base away, this may be a read error. The chain employs TRBV11-2 and TRBJ2-1; TRBD1 is a possible D gene (6 bases). This CDR3 is built from 14 residues. The germline gives CDR1 SGHAT, CDR2 FQNNGV. In DNA form, the CDR3 reads TGTGCCAGGAGCTTACCAGGGGCAGGAAATGAGCAGTTCTTC. It translates to CARSLPGAGNEQFF.

This clonotype was found many times. Mismatch with germline at one junction end may stem from a read error. The chain recombines TRBV6-4 with TRBJ2-2; tentative D call: TRBD1 (6 bases). The germline CDR1 and CDR2 sequences are MRHNA and SNTAGT. This CDR3 has 15 amino acids. CDR3 sequence (DNA): TGTGCCGGCAGTGACTCCGAGGGGGTCACCGGGGAGCTGTTTTTT. Protein: CAGSDSEGVTGELFF.

V is TRBV6-2 or TRBV6-3 and J is TRBJ2-7, with D perhaps TRBD2 (5 bases). Deletions cut 5 bases from V and 3 bases from J, with 8 bases between. CDR3 length: 12 residues. CDR1 MNHEY and CDR2 SVGEGT come from the germline V gene. CDR3 coding DNA: TGTGCCAGCAGTGAGAGGGTCTACGAGCAGTACTTC. Its protein is CASSERVYEQYF.

Comments on this clonotype: The junction does not match germline at one end; this may be a read error. The V call is TRBV7-9, the J call TRBJ2-1; 8 bases line up with TRBD2. Germline assignment: CDR1 SEHNR and CDR2 FQNEAQ (reference sequence). CDR3 length equals 15 residues. CDR3 bases: TGTGCCAGCAGCCACCGTGGGGTAGCGGGACATGAGCGGTTCTTC. This sequence encodes CASSHRGVAGHERFF.

About this clonotype itself: The junction departs from the called germline gene at one end, perhaps through a read error. The chain links TRBV11-2 to TRBJ2-5; D is perhaps TRBD1 or TRBD2 (5 bases each). CDR1 SGHAT and CDR2 FQNNGV come from the germline V gene. The CDR3 length is 17 residues. CDR3 nucleotide sequence: TGTGCCAGCAGCACCCCTGGGCAGGGAGTTGGGAAAGAGACTCAGTACTTC. Encoded protein: CASSTPGQGVGKETQYF.